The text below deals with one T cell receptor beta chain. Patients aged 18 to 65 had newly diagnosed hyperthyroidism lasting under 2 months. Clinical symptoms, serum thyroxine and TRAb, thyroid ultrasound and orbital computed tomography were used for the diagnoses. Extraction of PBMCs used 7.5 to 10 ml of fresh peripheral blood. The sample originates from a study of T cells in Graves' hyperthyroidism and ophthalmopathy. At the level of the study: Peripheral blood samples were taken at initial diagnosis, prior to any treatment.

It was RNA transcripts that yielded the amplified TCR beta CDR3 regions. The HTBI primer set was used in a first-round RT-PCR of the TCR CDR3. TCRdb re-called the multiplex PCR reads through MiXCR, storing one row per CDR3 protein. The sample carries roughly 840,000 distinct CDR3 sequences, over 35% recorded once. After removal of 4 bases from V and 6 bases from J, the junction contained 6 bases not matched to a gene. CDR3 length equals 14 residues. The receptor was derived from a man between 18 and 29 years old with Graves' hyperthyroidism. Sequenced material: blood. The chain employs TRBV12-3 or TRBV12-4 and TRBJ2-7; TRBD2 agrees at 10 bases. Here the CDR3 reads CASSSSGLAPEQYF. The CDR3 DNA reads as TGTGCCAGCAGTTCCTCGGGACTAGCGCCCGAGCAGTACTTC.